This T cell receptor beta chain was found in a study of cytomegalovirus exposure and HLA in healthy donors. Study-wide results and caveats: Previous analysis showed most TCR beta V segments were productive about 90% or about 30% of the time. In vitro experiments confirmed that three CMV-associated chains were specific for CMV antigens. Apparent HLA restriction characterized most CMV-associated TCR beta chains in a later analysis.

As regards this clone: The antigen remains undetermined.

It was with 60 Vbeta and 13 Jbeta primers that the PCR ran. Method: immunoSEQ multiplex PCR; TCRdb's copy keeps in-frame clones and lacks some. The data hold 90,000 to 110,000 clones, with more than 65% observed a single time. The CDR3 runs 13 residues. In germline, CDR1 is SGHAT, CDR2 FQNNGV. Trimming stripped 3 bases from V and 9 bases from J, with 15 bases between. The sample was PBMCs. The V and J genes are TRBV11-2 and TRBJ2-7, with a weak D call TRBD2 (6 bases). The sequence derives from a man younger than 45 in good health and CMV-seronegative. This CDR3 reads CASSLGGRSWQYF. As DNA, the CDR3 is TGTGCCAGCAGCTTGGGGGGTAGGTCCTGGCAGTACTTC.